This T cell receptor (beta chain) was captured by sequencing in a study of PD-1 blockade in classical Hodgkin lymphoma. Germline-derived CDR1 and CDR2 are SNHLY and FYNNEI. V gave up 5 bases and J gave up 8 bases; unmatched junction bases: 12. CDR3 length: 15 residues. Only in-frame clones appear in the TCRdb table, and some are missing; sequencing was by immunoSEQ multiplex PCR. The table lists tens of thousands of clones, around 80% of them singletons, with roughly 20% in the top ten. On this clone: The antigen is not known.

Each patient's relapse followed autologous stem cell transplantation, and brentuximab vedotin exposure varied. General study findings and limits: TCR diversity in CD4+, not CD8+, cells rose significantly by C4D1.

Sequenced here: peripheral blood mononuclear cells (PBMCs), sampled before the second cycle of nivolumab. This chain links TRBV2 with TRBJ2-1; TRBD1 agrees at 7 bases. The clonotype comes from a human donor with classical Hodgkin lymphoma. The CDR3 nucleotides are TGTGCCAGCAGTAACAGGGGTGGTATCCGGGATGAGCAGTTCTTC. Protein: CASSNRGGIRDEQFF. Together with reference TRBV2 and TRBJ2-1, the CDR3 gives the full variable domain: EPEVTQTPSHQVTQMGQEVILRCVPISNHLYFYWYRQILGQKVEFLVSFYNNEISEKSEIFDDQFSVERPDGSNFTLKIRSTKLEDSAMYFCASSNRGGIRDEQFFGPGTRLTVL.